This TCR beta chain stems from a study of T cell responses to AZD1222 COVID-19 vaccine (dated by TCRdb to the early 2020s). In terms of the full investigation: AZD1222 recipients given second doses at about 4 weeks or at about 12 weeks were pooled, since spike-specific TCR depth and breadth were not found to differ between the two schedules. A total of around 240 trial participants underwent TCR sequencing, of whom nearly 210 received two doses of AZD1222 and about 25 received two doses of the MenACWY control vaccine. Trial participants were enrolled by age into subgroups of 18-55, 56-69 and 70-plus years, and roughly 150, 30 and 60 TCR-sequenced participants, respectively, were included in these subgroups. What the research found in general, with its limitations: After two AZD1222 doses, both the breadth and the depth of spike-specific TCRs were significantly higher than at day 0 and than in MenACWY recipients. Conclusions about previously exposed vaccinees are limited, since just five to seven AZD1222 recipients were seropositive for SARS-CoV-2 at baseline. Because no day 14 peak-response samples were available, repertoires were characterized only after the peak T cell response. Epitopes outside the regions mutated in the B.1.351 and B.1.1.7 variants were reportedly recognized by nearly half of the unique spike-specific TCRs. The vaccine-associated CD4 TCRs covered the entire spike protein, and the dominant responses fell in regions 160-218 and 743-854. In the small 56-69-year group, the increase in depth fell short of significance, most likely because of low power. Participants were mostly white British and included more females than males, and it was suggested by the authors that clonal diversity may have been underestimated.

CDR1 and CDR2 are read off the germline V gene as SQVTM and ANQGSEA. V gives up 7 bases and J gives up 3 bases, and the segment between their germline ends measures 14 bases. Taken from cysteine to phenylalanine, the CDR3 has 13 residues. The read is trimmed to its CDR3 DNA, 39 bases read in frame from base 1. The time point label of this sample denotes: baseline before first vaccination. Vaccinee samples came from UK trials COV001 and COV002, including a single-blind randomized controlled phase 2/3 trial of AZD1222 (ChAdOx1 nCoV-19) in healthy adults. Trial participant PBMC samples were collected at day 0 and day 28 after the second dose for TCRbeta chain sequencing. The CDR3 regions of human TCRbeta chains were analyzed by immunosequencing. On the study's bioinformatics: Repertoire TCRs were matched against a reference library of SARS-CoV-2-specific TCRs generated with the MIRA antigen-specificity platform. Breadth meant the fraction of unique TCRs that were SARS-CoV-2-associated, whereas depth meant the fraction of total T cells that were SARS-CoV-2-associated. Using the MIRA data, each spike-specific TCR was assigned both to the spike region to which the TCR was reactive and to a CD4 or CD8 class. Log10-transformed breadth and depth values were compared by one-way ANOVA with Sidak's multiple comparisons tests. TCRdb took over this immuneACCESS table, retaining in-frame rearrangements with V and J assigned. Such tables are incomplete; in checked studies, under half of the missing clones stem from an unresolved V gene, and the remainder is unexplained. The DNA gave D and trimming, while V, J and clone size come from that table. Here the sample has 80,000 or so clones; nearly 90% occur a single time. The top ten clonotypes cover over 1.2% of the sample.

On this clone itself: Its antigen is unknown. Base qualities are not at hand, and no much larger clone is one base apart.

The material was peripheral blood, obtained on day 0 of AZD1222 vaccination. The V and J segments used are TRBV29-1 and TRBJ2-3; 5 matching bases give a weak D call of TRBD1. The source is an adult in good health. The DNA sequence follows: TGCAGCGCCAAATGGGGCCTGACAGATACGCAGTATTTT. Translated, it reads CSAKWGLTDTQYF.